One sample yielded the 29 T cell receptor beta chains listed below, sequenced in a study of blood T cells in healthy people across ages. Using a J-beta primer mix together with a sample-barcoded 5' primer, a second PCR was run for roughly 7 to 12 cycles. TCRdb used MiXCR to reprocess the 5' RACE reads, holding one entry per CDR3 protein. The table shows roughly 800,000 distinct CDR3 sequences, with roughly 53% occurring only once. The sequenced material came from blood. The receptors shown here come from an elderly man in good health.

The gene calls are TRBV10-2 and TRBJ2-3; tentative D call: TRBD2 (6 bases). Germline lookup yields CDR1 WSHSY and CDR2 SAAADI. This CDR3 comprises 15 residues. With 2 bases removed from V and 4 bases from J, the gap between germline ends came to 13 bases. CDR3 in DNA: TGCGCCAGCAGTGAGAGACGGAGGGGCGCAGATACGCAGTATTTT. It is translated as CASSERRRGADTQYF.

The chain employs TRBV7-9 and TRBJ2-1, with D perhaps TRBD1 (6 bases). V was clipped by 5 bases and J by 7 bases, with 18 bases between them. This CDR3 has 15 residues. Germline lookup yields CDR1 SEHNR and CDR2 FQNEAQ (reference sequence). CDR3: CASSIRVQGTNEQFF. The CDR3 DNA reads TGTGCCAGCAGCATACGGGTACAGGGTACTAATGAGCAGTTCTTC.

The chain carries TRBV24-1 and TRBJ2-1, with TRBD2 identical over 12 bases. This CDR3 is 15 amino acids long. Germline V gene lookup returns CDR1 KGHDR and CDR2 SFDVKD. J was trimmed by 7 bases and V by 5 bases; bases with no gene match: 5. For the CDR3, the DNA is TGTGCCACCAGTGGGGGAGGACTAGCGGGGAATGAGCAGTTCTTC. This codes for CATSGGGLAGNEQFF.

The V and J genes are TRBV7-9 and TRBJ2-1; 14 bases match TRBD2. Unmatched junction bases numbered 11, after V lost 0 bases and J lost 4 bases. The CDR3 runs to 20 residues. CDR1 SEHNR and CDR2 FQNEAQ come from the germline V gene (reference sequence). In DNA, the CDR3 is TGTGCCAGCAGCTTAGCTCCGGGACTAGCGGGGGCCGGGGATTACAATGAGCAGTTCTTC. Encoded protein: CASSLAPGLAGAGDYNEQFF.

In regard to this clonotype: The junction departs from the called germline gene at one end, perhaps through a read error. J is TRBJ2-3 and V is TRBV4-2, with TRBD2 matching 7 bases. CDR3 length: 15 amino acids. Germline CDR1 and CDR2: LGHNA and YNFKEQ. The CDR3 is CASSQGWAGDLAQYF. CDR3 bases: TGTGCTAGCAGCCAAGGGTGGGCGGGAGACTTGGCGCAGTATTTT.

This chain joins TRBV5-1 and TRBJ2-5; 8 bases agree with TRBD2. CDR1 SGHRS and CDR2 YFSETQ come from the germline V gene. CDR3 length: 16 residues. V lost 4 bases and J lost 11; bases outside the gene matches: 19. The CDR3 nucleotides read TGCGCCAGCAGCCGGGGGCCGGGACTAGTAACCGATGAGCAGTACTTC. Its protein is CASSRGPGLVTDEQYF.

The chain has TRBV6-2 or TRBV6-3 and TRBJ2-5, with 8 bases matching TRBD1. The CDR3 contains 17 residues. Trimming removed 5 bases from V and 1 base from J; junction bases left unmatched: 12. CDR1 and CDR2 from the germline V gene are MNHEY and SVGEGT. CDR3 loop: CASSPGQGKVSQETQYF. The CDR3 DNA sequence: TGTGCCAGCAGTCCCGGACAGGGAAAGGTCTCCCAAGAGACCCAGTACTTC.

The CDR3: CAGAGDSSYEQYF. The CDR3 coding sequence is TGTGCCGGGGCGGGGGACAGCTCCTACGAGCAGTACTTC. This chain joins TRBV2 and TRBJ2-7, with D possibly being TRBD1 or TRBD2 (7 bases each). Germline V gene lookup returns CDR1 SNHLY and CDR2 FYNNEI. Trimming took 11 bases from V and 0 from J, leaving 14 bases between them. The CDR3 length is 13 residues.

The V call is TRBV20-1, the J call TRBJ2-4, with 9 bases aligning to TRBD2. The DNA end lines up better with TRBJ2-7; the J call may be wrong. The CDR3 is 14 amino acids. Germline V gene lookup returns CDR1 DFQATT and CDR2 SNEGSKA (reference sequence). CDR3 region: CSAPSSGNRREQYF. CDR3 sequence (DNA): TGCAGTGCCCCGTCTAGCGGGAATCGCCGCGAGCAGTACTTC.

The V and J genes are TRBV7-9 and TRBJ1-4; TRBD1 is a possible D gene (6 bases). Germline lookup yields CDR1 SEHNR and CDR2 FQNEAQ (reference sequence). Trimming took off 6 bases at V and 6 bases at J, with 17 bases between the two ends. The length of the CDR3 is 15 residues. The CDR3 sequence is CASRSGQGRDEKLFF. CDR3 DNA sequence: TGTGCCAGCAGGTCGGGGCAGGGGCGAGATGAAAAACTGTTTTTT. The full variable domain, completed using reference TRBV7-9 and TRBJ1-4, is DTGVSQNPRHKITKRGQNVTFRCDPISEHNRLYWYRQTLGQGPEFLTYFQNEAQLEKSRLLSDRFSAERPKGSFSTLEIQRTEQGDSAMYLCASRSGQGRDEKLFFGSGTQLSVL.

This chain uses TRBV10-3 with TRBJ2-7; TRBD1 or TRBD2 may be the D gene (5 bases each). The CDR3 covers 15 residues. The V end lost 4 bases, the J end lost 0 bases, and 13 bases lay between the germline ends. Germline CDR1 is ENHRY and CDR2 is SYGVKD. This CDR3 reads CAISGGTAFSYEQYF. In DNA form, the CDR3 reads TGTGCCATCAGTGGGGGGACGGCCTTCTCCTACGAGCAGTACTTC.

The genes are TRBV10-3 and TRBJ1-2; D perhaps matches TRBD1 (5 bases). This CDR3 comprises 15 residues. V lost 0 bases to trimming and J lost 4 bases, with 12 bases between them. CDR1 is ENHRY, CDR2 SYGVKD, per germline. This chain's CDR3 is CAISESTGRFYGYTF. The CDR3 coding sequence is TGTGCCATCAGTGAGTCAACGGGGCGCTTCTATGGCTACACCTTC.

This clonotype was seen a few times. The rearrangement joins TRBV4-2 to TRBJ2-1, with D uncertain. Trimming shortened V by 0 bases and J by 5 bases, and 11 bases separated the two germline ends. Germline CDR1 reads LGHNA; CDR2 reads YNFKEQ. The CDR3 spans 15 residues. In nucleotides, the CDR3 is TGTGCCAGCAGCCAAGATGGGCGAAACGACAATGAGCAGTTCTTC. The encoded protein is CASSQDGRNDNEQFF.

The chain employs TRBV6-6 and TRBJ2-1; a possible D gene is TRBD1 (5 bases). With 0 bases removed from V and 8 bases from J, the gap between germline ends came to 14 bases. Germline assignment: CDR1 MNHNY and CDR2 SVGAGI (reference sequence). CDR3 length equals 15 residues. The chain's CDR3 is CASSYSPGKSDEQFF. CDR3 nucleotide sequence: TGTGCCAGCAGTTACTCCCCAGGGAAGTCTGATGAGCAGTTCTTC.

In the case of this clonotype: This may come from a read error, since a much larger clone is one base off. The CDR3 coding sequence is TGTGCCAGCAGCTTACCTCTGAGGTTGGGGTACAATGAGCAGTACTTC. Amino acids: CASSLPLRLGYNEQYF. The V and J genes are TRBV7-8 and TRBJ2-1; no definite D call. The tail of the sequence fits TRBJ2-7 better, so the J call may be wrong. The germline V gene has CDR1 SGHVS and CDR2 FQNEAQ. The CDR3 has 16 residues.

The chain employs TRBV5-8 and TRBJ2-4; weak D call: TRBD1 (5 bases). Germline values: CDR1 SGHTS, CDR2 YDEGEE. Between the trimmed V and J ends, which lost 6 bases and 4 bases, there was a span of 11 bases. The CDR3 covers 13 residues. CDR3 in DNA: TGTGCCAGCACCCGGACATCTAAAAACATTCAGTACTTC. Its translation: CASTRTSKNIQYF.

This clonotype has just a few counts. The chain links TRBV12-3 or TRBV12-4 to TRBJ2-3; D possibly corresponds to TRBD1 (5 bases). The CDR3 runs 14 residues. Trimming left V 1 base short and J 5 bases short, with 10 bases between. CDR3 DNA sequence: TGTGCCAGCAGTTTAGAGGGTAGGGGAGATACGCAGTATTTT. Translated, it gives CASSLEGRGDTQYF.

V is TRBV27 and J is TRBJ2-6; D tentatively fits TRBD1 or TRBD2 (5 bases each). The CDR3 is 18 residues long. V lost 4 bases and J 2 bases, leaving 18 bases between the germline ends. In germline, CDR1 is MNHEY, CDR2 SMNVEV (reference sequence). CDR3 protein: CASSWGLRAGTGANVLTF. The CDR3 bases are TGTGCCAGCAGTTGGGGGTTGAGGGCAGGGACTGGGGCCAACGTCCTGACTTTC.

This clonotype was detected only a few times. The gene calls are TRBV3-1 and TRBJ2-1; perhaps TRBD2 as D (6 bases). The CDR3 has 13 amino acids. The ends were cut back, 2 bases at V and 10 bases at J, with 12 bases in the middle. CDR1 is LGHDT and CDR2 is YNNKEL in the germline V gene (reference sequence). CDR3 bases: TGTGCCAGCAGCCAACTTGGGGAGGTAGAGCAGTTCTTC. This translates into CASSQLGEVEQFF.

The chain is built from TRBV29-1 and TRBJ2-5; possibly TRBD1 or TRBD2 for D (6 bases each). Trimming removed 6 bases from V and 2 bases from J, with 16 bases in between. This CDR3 comprises 14 residues. CDR1 SQVTM and CDR2 ANQGSEA come from the germline V gene. This CDR3 reads CSVRGGRGQETQYF. In nucleotides, the CDR3 is TGCAGCGTCCGGGGAGGCAGGGGTCAAGAGACCCAGTACTTC. Drawing the rest from reference TRBV29-1 and TRBJ2-5, the complete variable domain is SAVISQKPSRDICQRGTSLTIQCQVDSQVTMMFWYRQQPGQSLTLIATANQGSEATYESGFVIDKFPISRPNLTFSTLTVSNMSPEDSSIYLCSVRGGRGQETQYFGPGTRLLVL.

The CDR3 nucleotides are TGTGCCAGCAGTTACTCGGGGGATGTGAACACTGAAGCTTTCTTT. Its protein is CASSYSGDVNTEAFF. The genes are TRBV6-6 and TRBJ1-1, with D tentatively TRBD1 (5 bases). The germline V and J ends were trimmed by 0 bases and 0 bases, with 8 bases remaining between them. The CDR3 extends over 15 amino acids. CDR1 MNHNY and CDR2 SVGAGI come from the germline V gene (reference sequence).

The chain employs TRBV28 and TRBJ2-1; 8 bases line up with TRBD2. V shed 4 bases and J 2 bases; nucleotides not matched to a gene: 4. In germline, CDR1 is MDHEN, CDR2 SYDVKM. This CDR3 contains 15 residues. For the CDR3, the DNA is TGTGCCAGCAGTTATAGCGGGGACACCTACAATGAGCAGTTCTTC. Translation gives CASSYSGDTYNEQFF.

V is TRBV29-1 and J is TRBJ2-2; either TRBD1 or TRBD2 may fit D (5 bases each). This CDR3 is built from 15 residues. The V gene lost 7 bases and the J gene lost 1 base, with 16 bases spanning the gap. Germline values: CDR1 SQVTM, CDR2 ANQGSEA. As DNA, the CDR3 is TGCAGCGGGGTGAGGGGCCCCAAGAACACCGGGGAGCTGTTTTTT. This sequence encodes CSGVRGPKNTGELFF.

The V and J genes are TRBV6-1 and TRBJ2-7; TRBD2 is a possible D gene (6 bases). The germline CDR1 and CDR2 sequences are MNHNS and SASEGT. Trimming pared 10 bases from V and 2 bases from J, leaving 15 bases between. This CDR3 spans 13 amino acids. The CDR3 sequence: CATGRSSTYEQYF. The CDR3 coding sequence is TGTGCCACAGGGAGGTCCTCAACCTACGAGCAGTACTTC.

The rearrangement joins TRBV6-2 or TRBV6-3 to TRBJ1-6; D is uncertain. Germline V gives CDR1 MNHEY, CDR2 SVGEGT. V was cut by 5 bases and J by 7 bases, with 15 bases left in between. The CDR3 length is 15 residues. This CDR3 is CASSLSTGRNSPLHF. CDR3 bases: TGTGCCAGCAGTCTCTCGACCGGAAGAAATTCACCCCTCCACTTT.

V gene TRBV2 combines with J gene TRBJ1-2, with D unresolved. The V gene's germline CDR1 is SNHLY and CDR2 FYNNEI. The CDR3 contains 13 residues. The germline V and J ends were trimmed by 1 base and 3 bases, with 6 bases remaining between them. The CDR3 sequence is CASSEEQHYGYTF. In DNA form, the CDR3 reads TGTGCCAGCAGTGAAGAACAGCACTATGGCTACACCTTC.

This clonotype was seen only a few times. This rearrangement joins TRBV7-2 to TRBJ2-3; D remains ambiguous. Per germline, CDR1 SGHTA and CDR2 FQGNSA. This CDR3 is built from 15 residues. V shed 2 bases and J shed 0 bases, with 9 bases lying between them. In DNA, the CDR3 is TGTGCCAGCAGCTTAAGTGGGCCTAGCACAGATACGCAGTATTTT. Translated, it gives CASSLSGPSTDTQYF.

J is TRBJ2-4 and V is TRBV28; tentatively, D is TRBD1 (6 bases). The J call is uncertain, as TRBJ2-7 better fits the DNA end. CDR1 and CDR2 (germline): MDHEN, SYDVKM. This CDR3 has 11 residues. CDR3 in DNA: TGTGCCACAGGACAGTTAAGCGAGCAGTACTTC. Residues: CATGQLSEQYF.

A remark on this clonotype: A clone one base away is much larger, so this may be a read error. The genes are TRBV29-1 and TRBJ2-4; tentative D call: TRBD2 (5 bases). This CDR3 region has 11 residues. Germline CDR1 SQVTM, CDR2 ANQGSEA. The ends were cut back, 4 bases at V and 13 bases at J, with 14 bases in the middle. CDR3 coding DNA: TGCAGCGTTGGGGAGAGCAATGAGCAGTACTTC. This translates into CSVGESNEQYF.